This T cell receptor beta chain came from a study of blood T cell repertoires in COVID-19. Study-level background: Acute-phase and convalescent COVID-19 samples originated in the United States, Italy and Spain. T cells, B-cell-depleted T cells, or PBMCs supplied cDNA or gDNA.

Germline CDR1 SGHTA, CDR2 FQGNSA. CDR3 size: 16 residues. V lost 7 bases, J lost 5 bases, and 15 bases stayed unmatched. How the authors handled the data: Reference gene primer amplification yielded estimated nucleated cell counts. TCRdb's table, derived via immunoSEQ multiplex PCR, lists solely in-frame clones and lacks some. That table gives V, J and clone size, and the DNA gave D and trimming. The sample has about 260,000 clones, less than 90% seen once. The sample was peripheral blood. The rearrangement joins TRBV7-2 to TRBJ2-5, with 8 bases lining up with TRBD2. The clonotype originates from a woman in her forties who had recovered from COVID-19. The CDR3 nucleotides are TGTGCCAGCACTCCCCCCGGGGGGGGGAATCGGGAGACCCAGTACTTC. It yields the protein CASTPPGGGNRETQYF.